This paragraph reports one TCR beta chain. Its specificity is unknown. The data were obtained in a study of shared clonotypes between healthy human individuals. For the study at large: Each donor's CD4 naive and CD4 memory cells filled three plates apiece, CD8 naive two, and CD8 memory one. Findings and caveats of the study: Among donors, sharing of clonotypes was expected to be affected by sequencing depth.

The data were produced by immunoSEQ multiplex PCR, yet TCRdb's version contains in-frame clones alone and is incomplete. The table shows 1,500,000 or so clones, with 98% occurring only once. Trimming left V 0 bases short and J 8 bases short, with 12 bases between. The CDR3 totals 14 residues. Germline V gene sequence: CDR1 SGHNT, CDR2 YYREEE (reference sequence). From CD4+ cells came CD45RA+ naive and CD45RA-negative memory subsets. Sample: naive CD4+ T cells sorted from blood. Regarding subset: CD45RA+ positively selected. The genes are TRBV5-4 and TRBJ2-4, with D maybe TRBD1 (5 bases). This receptor was identified in a man aged 25 to 40 in good health. CDR3 coding DNA: TGTGCCAGCAGCTTGGCCAGGGCCGTAGACATTCAGTACTTC. Translation gives CASSLARAVDIQYF. The full variable domain, its missing parts supplied by reference TRBV5-4 and TRBJ2-4, is ETGVTQSPTHLIKTRGQQVTLRCSSQSGHNTVSWYQQALGQGPQFIFQYYREEENGRGNFPPRFSGLQFPNYSSELNVNALELDDSALYLCASSLARAVDIQYFGAGTRLSVL.